Listed here are 22 T cell receptor beta chains from one sample, sequenced in a study of blood T cell repertoires in COVID-19. TCRdb's table, derived via immunoSEQ multiplex PCR, lists solely in-frame clones and lacks some. The data hold a few hundred thousand clones, with around 90% observed a single time. Sequencing was done on a sample of peripheral blood. These receptors were obtained from a man aged 80 or over with acute or convalescent COVID-19.

This clone has only a few counts. The genes are TRBV6-2 or TRBV6-3 and TRBJ1-6; D is uncertain. CDR1 is MNHEY, CDR2 SVGEGT, per germline. The CDR3 totals 14 residues. With 2 bases removed from V and 10 bases from J, the gap between germline ends came to 12 bases. CDR3 protein: CASSYVEGPSPLHF. DNA of the CDR3: TGTGCCAGCAGTTACGTCGAGGGCCCCTCACCCCTCCACTTT.

The chain employs TRBV4-3 and TRBJ2-1; 13 bases line up with TRBD2. Germline V gene lookup returns CDR1 LGHNA and CDR2 YSLEER. The CDR3 sequence is 16 residues long. The V segment lost 2 bases and the J segment 9 bases; nucleotides outside the gene matches: 7. The CDR3 coding sequence is TGCGCCAGCAGCCAACAAACTAGCGGGGGGGCCTTTGAGCAGTTCTTC. Translating it yields CASSQQTSGGAFEQFF.

The chain carries TRBV5-1 and TRBJ2-7; 7 bases are shared with TRBD1. V lost 7 bases, J lost 1 base, and 17 bases stayed unmatched. Germline CDR1 and CDR2: SGHRS and YFSETQ. The CDR3 contains 17 residues. The CDR3 loop is CASRVRTGEGYSYEQYF. The CDR3, as DNA: TGCGCCAGCCGGGTACGTACAGGGGAAGGATATTCCTACGAGCAGTACTTC.

The J gene is TRBJ2-1, the V gene TRBV4-3; D is unresolved. The CDR3 has 19 residues. V dropped 0 bases and J dropped 3 bases, with 21 bases sitting between them. Per germline, CDR1 LGHNA and CDR2 YSLEER. CDR3 region: CASSQDGYVGSLNYNEQFF. For the CDR3, the DNA is TGCGCCAGCAGCCAAGATGGTTACGTCGGCTCACTAAACTACAATGAGCAGTTCTTC.

The chain uses TRBV5-4 and TRBJ2-2; TRBD2 matches at 7 bases. CDR3 size: 18 residues. The germline V gene encodes CDR1 SGHNT and CDR2 YYREEE (reference sequence). Trimming at V came to 0 bases and at J to 6 bases, leaving 14 bases not matched to a gene. CDR3: CASSLGGSGLPRAGELFF. The CDR3, as DNA: TGTGCCAGCAGCTTGGGAGGGTCGGGACTACCTAGAGCCGGGGAGCTGTTTTTT.

The chain is built from TRBV28 and TRBJ1-2; maybe TRBD1 (5 bases). The CDR3 consists of 14 residues. The germline V and J ends were trimmed by 5 bases and 1 base, with 11 bases remaining between them. CDR1 is MDHEN and CDR2 is SYDVKM in the germline V gene. The CDR3 loop is CASSRREFNYGYTF. The CDR3 nucleotides are TGTGCCAGCAGTCGCAGGGAATTTAACTATGGCTACACCTTC.

This chain uses TRBV7-3 with TRBJ2-6; D is undetermined. Germline V CDR1 and CDR2: SGHTA, FQGTGA. V was trimmed by 2 bases and J by 0 bases, leaving 14 bases between them. The CDR3 has 18 residues. The CDR3 coding sequence is TGTGCCAGCAGCTTACGCTCGAGCGCCAGCTCTGGGGCCAACGTCCTGACTTTC. Translation gives CASSLRSSASSGANVLTF.

This clone was seen only once. The rearrangement uses TRBV7-2 and TRBJ1-1, with 8 bases aligning to TRBD1. The length of the CDR3 is 16 residues. The V and J ends lost 5 bases and 1 base, in that order; junction bases with no gene match: 9. The germline CDR1 and CDR2 sequences are SGHTA and FQGNSA. DNA for the CDR3: TGTGCCAGCAGCCGCCAGGGGGCAGGTGCGAACACTGAAGCTTTCTTT. Translating gives CASSRQGAGANTEAFF.

This clone has a single count. The chain links TRBV7-2 to TRBJ1-5, with unresolved D. The CDR3 contains 15 residues. Germline V CDR1 and CDR2: SGHTA, FQGNSA. V lost 4 bases and J lost 3, with 13 bases in between. CDR3 amino acids: CASSSQWAPNQPQHF. Here the CDR3 DNA reads TGTGCCAGCAGCTCCCAGTGGGCCCCCAATCAGCCCCAGCATTTT.

V usage is TRBV5-6 and J usage is TRBJ1-2, with D unresolved. The germline CDR1 and CDR2 sequences are SGHDT and YYEEEE. The CDR3 sequence is 12 residues long. Between the trimmed V and J ends, which lost 2 bases and 4 bases, there was a span of 6 bases. The CDR3 sequence is CASSFGVYGYTF. CDR3 sequence (DNA): TGTGCCAGCAGCTTCGGGGTCTATGGCTACACCTTC.

The chain is built from TRBV5-1 and TRBJ1-4; 8 bases align to TRBD1. Losses at the gene ends were 4 bases for V and 7 bases for J; bases not matched to a gene: 9. The CDR3 is 15 residues long. CDR1 is SGHRS and CDR2 is YFSETQ in the germline V gene. CDR3 sequence: CASSLGQGISEKLFF. As DNA, the CDR3 is TGCGCCAGCAGCCTAGGACAGGGTATAAGTGAAAAACTGTTTTTT.

This clone was recorded once. The rearrangement links TRBV5-5 to TRBJ1-5; 9 bases fit TRBD1. The length of the CDR3 is 19 residues. CDR1 and CDR2 (germline): SGHKS, YYEKEE (reference sequence). V lost 1 base and J lost 1; bases outside the gene matches: 12. CDR3 nucleotide sequence: TGTGCCAGCAGCTTGACACCGGGACAGGGTTATATGAGCAATCAGCCCCAGCATTTT. Encoded protein: CASSLTPGQGYMSNQPQHF.

This chain uses TRBV4-1 with TRBJ1-1; 10 bases align to TRBD1. Germline V gene lookup returns CDR1 MGHRA and CDR2 YSYEKL. The CDR3 has 14 residues. The J segment lost 5 bases and the V segment lost 4 bases, leaving 4 bases of the junction unmatched. CDR3 in amino acids: CASSLGTGETEAFF. CDR3 nucleotide sequence: TGCGCCAGCAGCCTCGGGACAGGGGAGACTGAAGCTTTCTTT.

The V gene is TRBV5-1, the J gene TRBJ2-7, with 8 bases fitting TRBD2. Germline loops: CDR1 SGHRS, CDR2 YFSETQ. CDR3 length: 14 residues. V lost 4 bases and J lost 4; bases outside the gene matches: 7. The DNA of the CDR3 is TGCGCCAGCAGCGAGCAAAGCGGGAGTTACGAGCAGTACTTC. Amino acid sequence: CASSEQSGSYEQYF.

As DNA, the CDR3 is TGCGCCAGCAGCGGGGGGTATCAGGTCAATGAGCAGTTCTTC. Amino acids: CASSGGYQVNEQFF. J is TRBJ2-1 and V is TRBV5-1; TRBD2 might be the D (6 bases). The CDR3 totals 14 residues. V lost 4 bases and J lost 6, with 14 bases in between. Germline loops: CDR1 SGHRS, CDR2 YFSETQ. Together with reference TRBV5-1 and TRBJ2-1, the CDR3 gives the full variable domain: KAGVTQTPRYLIKTRGQQVTLSCSPISGHRSVSWYQQTPGQGLQFLFEYFSETQRNKGNFPGRFSGRQFSNSRSEMNVSTLELGDSALYLCASSGGYQVNEQFFGPGTRLTVL.

The chain couples TRBV5-1 to TRBJ2-2, with D tentatively TRBD1 (5 bases). The CDR3 runs to 15 residues. CDR1 is SGHRS, CDR2 YFSETQ, per germline. Between the trimmed V and J ends, which lost 4 bases and 1 base, there was a span of 11 bases. The CDR3 region has the DNA TGCGCCAGCAGCCGTGATGGACAGAACACCGGGGAGCTGTTTTTT. Translation gives CASSRDGQNTGELFF.

V and J are TRBV19 and TRBJ1-1; 8 nucleotides line up with TRBD1. With 6 bases clipped from V and 5 bases from J, the junction kept 11 bases outside the gene matches. The CDR3 has 15 amino acids. Germline V gene sequence: CDR1 LNHDA, CDR2 SQIVND (reference sequence). The CDR3 bases are TGTGCCAGTAGAAGAGGATCAGGGGGCCAAACTGAAGCTTTCTTT. Translated: CASRRGSGGQTEAFF.

The J gene is TRBJ2-7, the V gene TRBV2; tentative D call: TRBD2 (6 bases). Per the germline V gene, CDR1 is SNHLY and CDR2 is FYNNEI. V lost 4 bases and J lost 0, with 10 bases in between. CDR3 length equals 14 residues. The CDR3 DNA reads as TGTGCCAGCAGTGGGGGCGGGGTCTCCTACGAGCAGTACTTC. It translates to CASSGGGVSYEQYF. Based on the CDR3 plus reference TRBV2 and TRBJ2-7, the full variable domain is EPEVTQTPSHQVTQMGQEVILRCVPISNHLYFYWYRQILGQKVEFLVSFYNNEISEKSEIFDDQFSVERPDGSNFTLKIRSTKLEDSAMYFCASSGGGVSYEQYFGPGTRLTVT.

The chain links TRBV6-5 to TRBJ1-4, with TRBD1 as a possible D gene (5 bases). The CDR3 has 14 amino acids. V was cut by 7 bases and J by 5 bases, with 14 bases left in between. Germline V gene data show CDR1 as MNHEY and CDR2 as SVGAGI. This CDR3 reads CASKFLTVNEKLFF. CDR3 nucleotide sequence: TGTGCCAGCAAGTTCCTGACAGTAAATGAAAAACTGTTTTTT.

This sequence joins TRBV7-2 and TRBJ1-5; the match to TRBD1 covers 7 bases. Trimming removed 4 bases from V and 0 bases from J; junction bases left unmatched: 6. The CDR3 consists of 16 residues. The V gene's germline CDR1 is SGHTA and CDR2 FQGNSA. The CDR3 is CASSSRTGVSNQPQHF. As DNA, the CDR3 is TGTGCCAGCAGCTCAAGGACAGGAGTTAGCAATCAGCCCCAGCATTTT.

This chain connects TRBV5-1 to TRBJ1-2, with D maybe TRBD1 (6 bases). V was pared by 0 bases and J by 7 bases, with 16 bases between. The length of the CDR3 is 15 residues. In germline, CDR1 is SGHRS, CDR2 YFSETQ. CDR3 loop: CASSLEDGGASGYTF. The CDR3 coding sequence is TGCGCCAGCAGCTTGGAGGATGGGGGCGCATCTGGCTACACCTTC. Using reference TRBV5-1 and TRBJ1-2 for the parts outside the CDR3, the full variable domain is KAGVTQTPRYLIKTRGQQVTLSCSPISGHRSVSWYQQTPGQGLQFLFEYFSETQRNKGNFPGRFSGRQFSNSRSEMNVSTLELGDSALYLCASSLEDGGASGYTFGSGTRLTVV.

This chain joins TRBV11-2 and TRBJ2-7; weak D call: TRBD1 (5 bases). The CDR3 sequence is 14 residues long. CDR1 and CDR2 (germline): SGHAT, FQNNGV. Trimming took off 1 base at V and 5 bases at J, with 12 bases between the two ends. The CDR3, as DNA: TGTGCCAGCAGCTTAGGCCCTGGACAACACGAGCAGTACTTC. Amino acid sequence: CASSLGPGQHEQYF. The full variable domain, completed using reference TRBV11-2 and TRBJ2-7, is EAGVAQSPRYKIIEKRQSVAFWCNPISGHATLYWYQQILGQGPKLLIQFQNNGVVDDSQLPKDRFSAERLKGVDSTLKIQPAKLEDSAVYLCASSLGPGQHEQYFGPGTRLTVT.